Listed here are 30 T cell receptor beta chains from one sample, sequenced in a study of blood T cell repertoires in COVID-19. Generated by immunoSEQ multiplex PCR, the TCRdb table keeps only in-frame clones and is missing some. Among around 140,000 clones listed, around 84% were seen once. What was sequenced was peripheral blood. Receptors were obtained from a woman older than 75 with acute or convalescent COVID-19.

The chain joins TRBV9 to TRBJ2-2; 10 bases are a match to TRBD2. The CDR3 spans 18 residues. CDR1 SGDLS and CDR2 YYNGEE come from the germline V gene. The V segment lost 5 bases and the J segment 7 bases; nucleotides outside the gene matches: 17. This CDR3 reads CASRNPLGLAGVGGELFF. CDR3 nucleotides: TGTGCCAGCAGAAACCCCCTTGGGCTAGCGGGAGTTGGCGGGGAGCTGTTTTTT.

This rearrangement joins TRBV18 to TRBJ1-4, with D possibly being TRBD1 (6 bases). Germline V gene sequence: CDR1 KGHSH, CDR2 LQKENI. Deletions cut 3 bases from V and 14 bases from J, with 19 bases between. The CDR3 has 14 residues. The CDR3 sequence: CASSPQSTGGPLFF. CDR3 coding DNA: TGTGCCAGCTCACCTCAATCGACAGGCGGCCCTCTGTTTTTT.

The chain uses TRBV9 and TRBJ2-1; D is possibly TRBD2 (6 bases). The CDR3 extends over 14 amino acids. Germline values: CDR1 SGDLS, CDR2 YYNGEE. Between the trimmed V and J ends, which lost 0 bases and 6 bases, there was a span of 10 bases. The CDR3, as DNA: TGTGCCAGCAGCGTAGTTAAGGGAGGCAATGAGCAGTTCTTC. Its translation is CASSVVKGGNEQFF.

The chain has TRBV7-2 and TRBJ2-3; 14 bases agree with TRBD2. J gave up 5 bases and V 6 bases, and 7 bases lay outside the gene matches. Germline V gene data show CDR1 as SGHTA and CDR2 as FQGNSA. The CDR3 consists of 16 residues. The CDR3 sequence is CASRPGLAGVRDTQYF. CDR3 in DNA: TGTGCCAGCAGGCCGGGACTAGCGGGGGTCCGAGATACGCAGTATTTT.

The chain couples TRBV10-1 to TRBJ1-2; 7 bases are a match to TRBD1. Trimming at V came to 3 bases and at J to 8 bases, leaving 6 bases not matched to a gene. CDR3 size: 13 residues. The germline V gene encodes CDR1 WNHNN and CDR2 SYGVQD (reference sequence). CDR3 amino acids: CASSEDREEGYTF. The CDR3 DNA follows: TGCGCCAGCAGTGAAGACAGGGAGGAAGGCTACACCTTC.

This clone appeared a few times. This rearrangement joins TRBV2 to TRBJ2-1; 8 bases match TRBD2. CDR1 is SNHLY and CDR2 is FYNNEI in the germline V gene. J gave up 4 bases and V 7 bases, and 9 bases lay outside the gene matches. CDR3 length: 15 residues. The CDR3 is CASIAGGGGYNEQFF. CDR3 DNA: TGTGCCAGCATTGCGGGGGGAGGGGGTTACAATGAGCAGTTCTTC.

This clone has a handful of counts. V gene TRBV6-5 combines with J gene TRBJ1-6; TRBD1 is a possible D gene (5 bases). Trimming cost V 8 bases and J 7 bases, with 9 bases left between them. This CDR3 contains 12 residues. Germline V CDR1 and CDR2: MNHEY, SVGAGI. The CDR3 sequence is CASGGDNSPLHF. In DNA form, the CDR3 reads TGTGCCAGCGGAGGGGACAATTCACCCCTCCACTTT.

The V and J genes are TRBV4-3 and TRBJ2-3; D remains unclear. The ends were cut back, 0 bases at V and 1 base at J, with 5 bases in the middle. The V gene's germline CDR1 is LGHNA and CDR2 YSLEER. This CDR3 has 14 residues. The CDR3 region has the DNA TGCGCCAGCAGCCAAGATAGAGGCACAGATACGCAGTATTTT. It codes for CASSQDRGTDTQYF.

This chain joins TRBV27 and TRBJ2-1; 9 bases agree with TRBD2. There are 19 residues in the CDR3. Germline-derived CDR1 and CDR2 are MNHEY and SMNVEV (reference sequence). After removal of 2 bases from V and 0 bases from J, the junction contained 11 bases not matched to a gene. The CDR3 sequence is CASSLRLAGSTSSYNEQFF. The CDR3 DNA reads TGTGCCAGCAGTTTACGGCTAGCGGGGTCCACCAGCTCCTACAATGAGCAGTTCTTC.

The chain is built from TRBV30 and TRBJ2-7; D might be TRBD1 (6 bases). CDR1 is GTSNPN, CDR2 SVGIG, per germline (reference sequence). Trimming took 5 bases from V and 3 from J, leaving 17 bases between them. The CDR3 is 14 amino acids. The chain's CDR3 is CAWGRQVSYYEQYF. The CDR3 DNA reads as TGTGCCTGGGGGCGACAGGTCAGCTACTACGAGCAGTACTTC.

The CDR3 reads CASSERSTPAKNIQYF. In DNA form, the CDR3 reads TGTGCCAGCAGTGAAAGATCGACTCCAGCCAAAAACATTCAGTACTTC. The chain uses TRBV2 and TRBJ2-4, with D unresolved. Germline V lookup: CDR1 SNHLY, CDR2 FYNNEI. V lost 2 bases and J 0 bases, leaving 11 bases between the germline ends. This CDR3 spans 16 amino acids.

This chain uses TRBV10-3 with TRBJ2-7; D is unclear. V lost 3 bases to trimming and J lost 9 bases, with 9 bases between them. Germline V gene lookup returns CDR1 ENHRY and CDR2 SYGVKD. The CDR3 is made up of 11 amino acids. CDR3 region: CAISDTEGQYF. The CDR3 bases are TGTGCCATCAGTGATACAGAAGGGCAGTACTTC.

V is TRBV29-1 and J is TRBJ1-1; D may be TRBD1 (5 bases). This CDR3 comprises 13 residues. Trimming pared 3 bases from V and 4 bases from J, leaving 12 bases between. The germline V gene has CDR1 SQVTM and CDR2 ANQGSEA. This CDR3 is CSVDRDGGTEAFF. As DNA, the CDR3 is TGCAGCGTTGATCGGGACGGGGGCACTGAAGCTTTCTTT.

The rearrangement links TRBV5-1 to TRBJ1-2; 9 bases are a match to TRBD1. Germline loops: CDR1 SGHRS, CDR2 YFSETQ. The trim removed 3 bases at V and 8 bases at J, leaving 11 bases unmatched. The CDR3 is 15 residues long. CDR3 DNA sequence: TGCGCCAGCAGCTCCCAACCGGGACAGGGTTTGGGCTACACCTTC. Its translation is CASSSQPGQGLGYTF.

The chain employs TRBV5-1 and TRBJ1-1, with D possibly matching TRBD1 (5 bases). The CDR3 length is 14 residues. V shed 0 bases and J shed 2 bases, with 8 bases lying between them. Germline V lookup: CDR1 SGHRS, CDR2 YFSETQ. The CDR3, as DNA: TGCGCCAGCAGCTTGGACCAGGGAAACACTGAAGCTTTCTTT. Amino acids: CASSLDQGNTEAFF.

J is TRBJ2-3 and V is TRBV7-2; D is perhaps TRBD2 (6 bases). Germline CDR1 SGHTA, CDR2 FQGNSA. The germline V and J ends were trimmed by 5 bases and 5 bases, with 23 bases remaining between them. The CDR3 runs to 17 residues. The CDR3 sequence: CASSLTPAGPGGDTQYF. The DNA for the CDR3 is TGTGCCAGCAGCCTAACACCGGCGGGACCCGGGGGAGATACGCAGTATTTT.

V is TRBV10-1 and J is TRBJ2-1; 11 bases fit TRBD2. Germline assignment: CDR1 WNHNN and CDR2 SYGVQD (reference sequence). Trimming cost V 3 bases and J 10 bases; bases outside gene matches: 8. The CDR3 has 15 residues. The CDR3 protein is CASSETLAGVDEQFF. For the CDR3, the DNA is TGCGCCAGCAGTGAAACACTAGCGGGAGTCGACGAGCAGTTCTTC.

The chain has TRBV2 and TRBJ1-4; no firm D call. Germline V gene sequence: CDR1 SNHLY, CDR2 FYNNEI. The CDR3 is 14 residues long. Trimming pared 2 bases from V and 0 bases from J, leaving 4 bases between. The CDR3 region has the DNA TGTGCCAGCAGTGAACAATCAACTAATGAAAAACTGTTTTTT. Its translation: CASSEQSTNEKLFF.

The V gene is TRBV6-5, the J gene TRBJ2-5, with D hard to call. The CDR3 is 15 amino acids. Germline V CDR1 and CDR2: MNHEY, SVGAGI. Trimming left V 0 bases short and J 3 bases short, with 11 bases between. In DNA, the CDR3 is TGTGCCAGCAGTTACTCAGTCTACCTGAAAGAGACCCAGTACTTC. As protein: CASSYSVYLKETQYF.

The chain carries TRBV19 and TRBJ1-1, with 11 positions matching TRBD1. Unmatched junction bases numbered 13, after V lost 6 bases and J lost 4 bases. Germline CDR1 is LNHDA and CDR2 is SQIVND (reference sequence). The CDR3 runs 17 residues. The CDR3 reads CASRIPGQGERSTEAFF. Written as DNA, the CDR3 is TGTGCCAGTAGAATCCCGGGACAGGGGGAAAGGAGCACTGAAGCTTTCTTT.

The rearrangement links TRBV10-2 to TRBJ1-2; the match to TRBD1 covers 7 bases. Germline loops: CDR1 WSHSY, CDR2 SAAADI. V lost 2 bases and J lost 3; bases outside the gene matches: 3. The CDR3 totals 14 residues. DNA of the CDR3: TGCGCCAGCAGTGAGGCAGGGGGTTACTATGGCTACACCTTC. Translated, it gives CASSEAGGYYGYTF.

The chain has TRBV12-1 and TRBJ2-5; the DNA was not compared with TRBD2, the D call given in the table. TRBV12-1 is recorded as a pseudogene. The CDR3 runs to 14 residues. The CDR3 is CASSMREERETQYF. The CDR3 nucleotides read TGTGCCAGCAGTATGCGGGAGGAGAGGGAGACCCAGTACTTC.

This sequence joins TRBV25-1 and TRBJ1-2, with D tentatively TRBD1 (5 bases). Between the trimmed V and J ends, which lost 0 bases and 7 bases, there was a span of 9 bases. The CDR3 runs to 13 residues. Germline V gene lookup returns CDR1 MGHDK and CDR2 SYGVNS. In DNA, the CDR3 is TGTGCCAGCAGTGAATACAGGGATGTTGGCTACACCTTC. As protein: CASSEYRDVGYTF.

This chain joins TRBV10-3 and TRBJ2-1, with TRBD2 matching 8 bases. The trim removed 0 bases at V and 2 bases at J, leaving 9 bases unmatched. CDR1 is ENHRY and CDR2 is SYGVKD in the germline V gene. This CDR3 spans 18 amino acids. For the CDR3, the DNA is TGTGCCATCAGTGAGTCAGCGGGGGCCCCTGTAACCTACAATGAGCAGTTCTTC. Translated: CAISESAGAPVTYNEQFF.

The rearrangement joins TRBV15 to TRBJ1-4; TRBD1 matches at 8 bases. J gave up 3 bases and V 3 bases, and 6 bases lay outside the gene matches. Germline V gene sequence: CDR1 LNHNV, CDR2 YYDKDF (reference sequence). The CDR3 totals 16 residues. The CDR3 DNA is TGTGCCACCAGCAGTCCACACAGGGGGGCTAATGAAAAACTGTTTTTT. Its protein is CATSSPHRGANEKLFF.

V and J are TRBV14 and TRBJ1-1, with D unclear. V gave up 2 bases and J gave up 0 bases, with 13 bases separating them. The CDR3 consists of 16 residues. Looked up from germline, CDR1 is SGHDN and CDR2 is FVKESK. The CDR3 here is CASSQFSGIMNTEAFF. CDR3 nucleotide sequence: TGTGCCAGCAGCCAATTTAGCGGAATAATGAACACTGAAGCTTTCTTT.

V gene TRBV6-2 or TRBV6-3 combines with J gene TRBJ2-7; TRBD1 matches 7 bases. CDR1 and CDR2 (germline): MNHEY, SVGEGT. CDR3 length: 16 residues. The V gene end was trimmed by 2 bases and the J gene end by 2 bases; junction bases not matched to a gene: 9. The CDR3 nucleotides read TGTGCCAGCAGTTACGGGCTCGGACAGGATACCTACGAGCAGTACTTC. Its translation: CASSYGLGQDTYEQYF.

The chain carries TRBV6-2 or TRBV6-3 and TRBJ2-7; 10 bases map to TRBD1. Trimming took 2 bases from V and 12 from J; bases not matched to a gene: 4. Germline CDR1 and CDR2: MNHEY and SVGEGT. The CDR3 is 12 residues long. The CDR3 DNA follows: TGTGCCAGCAGTTACGGGACAGGGGCTCTGTACTTC. This codes for CASSYGTGALYF.

V gene TRBV2 combines with J gene TRBJ1-4, with 9 bases that match TRBD1. V gave up 7 bases and J gave up 5 bases; unmatched junction bases: 5. The germline V gene has CDR1 SNHLY and CDR2 FYNNEI. The CDR3 contains 14 residues. The CDR3 coding sequence is TGTGCCAGCAACGAGGGGACAGGGAATGAAAAACTGTTTTTT. This encodes CASNEGTGNEKLFF.

This chain uses TRBV18 with TRBJ2-5, with no clear D. Germline CDR1 and CDR2: KGHSH and LQKENI. The CDR3 consists of 12 residues. V was clipped by 3 bases and J by 4 bases, with 6 bases between them. CDR3 sequence reads: CASSPLGETQYF. The CDR3 nucleotides read TGTGCCAGCTCACCGCTCGGAGAGACCCAGTACTTC.